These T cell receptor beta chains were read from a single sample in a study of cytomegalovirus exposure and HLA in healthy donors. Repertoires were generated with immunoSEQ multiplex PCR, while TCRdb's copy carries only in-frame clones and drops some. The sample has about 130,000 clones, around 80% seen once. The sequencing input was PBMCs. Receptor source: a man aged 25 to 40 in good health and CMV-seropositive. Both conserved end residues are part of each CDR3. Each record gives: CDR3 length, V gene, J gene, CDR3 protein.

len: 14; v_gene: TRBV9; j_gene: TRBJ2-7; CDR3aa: CASSVRSSSYEQYF
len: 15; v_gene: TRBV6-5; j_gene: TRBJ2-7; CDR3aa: CASSNGQGFSYEQYF
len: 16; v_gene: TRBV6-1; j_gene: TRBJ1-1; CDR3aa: CASSGLDRGQGTEAFF
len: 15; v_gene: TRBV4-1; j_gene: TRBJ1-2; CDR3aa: CASSQAGTRRGGYTF
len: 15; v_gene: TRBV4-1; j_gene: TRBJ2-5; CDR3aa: CASSQAGESQETQYF
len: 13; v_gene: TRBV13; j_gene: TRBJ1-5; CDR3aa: CASSLAGNEPQHF
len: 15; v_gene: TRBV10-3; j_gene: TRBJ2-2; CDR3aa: CAIPGTATNTGELFF
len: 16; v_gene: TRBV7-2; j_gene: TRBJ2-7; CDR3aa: CASSRLAGLSSYEQYF
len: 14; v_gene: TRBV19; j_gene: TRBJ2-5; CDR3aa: CASTPREGARTQYF
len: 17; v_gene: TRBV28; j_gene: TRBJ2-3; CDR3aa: CASSLLEGQHGTDTQYF
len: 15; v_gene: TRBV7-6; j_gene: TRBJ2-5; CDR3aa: CASSLGQGRIETQYF
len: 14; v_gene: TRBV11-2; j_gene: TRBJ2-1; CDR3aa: CASSLLLTYNEQFF
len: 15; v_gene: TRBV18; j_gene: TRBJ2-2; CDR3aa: CASSPPTSGSRELFF
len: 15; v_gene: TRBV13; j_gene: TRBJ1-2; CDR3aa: CASSAGQGTSYGYTF
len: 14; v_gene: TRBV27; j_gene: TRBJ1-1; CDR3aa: CASSLSRVGTEAFF
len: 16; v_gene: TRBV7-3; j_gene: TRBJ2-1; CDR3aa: CASSPRRGLGDNEQFF
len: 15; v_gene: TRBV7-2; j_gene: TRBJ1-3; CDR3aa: CASRTTGVDGNTIYF
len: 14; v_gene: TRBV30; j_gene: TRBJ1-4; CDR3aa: CAWNDRGRGEKLFF
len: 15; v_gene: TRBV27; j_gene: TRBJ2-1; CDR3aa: CASSPGQGEYNEQFF
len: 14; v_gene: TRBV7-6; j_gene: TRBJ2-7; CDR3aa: CASSQNRGPYEQYF
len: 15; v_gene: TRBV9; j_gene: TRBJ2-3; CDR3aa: CASSPEGTCTDTQYF
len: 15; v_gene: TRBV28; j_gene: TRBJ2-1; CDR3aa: CASRPRGGPRNEQFF
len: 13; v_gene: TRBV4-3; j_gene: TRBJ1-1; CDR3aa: CASSLLTGDEAFF
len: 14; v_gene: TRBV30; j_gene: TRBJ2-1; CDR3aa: CAWSVPYSSDEQFF
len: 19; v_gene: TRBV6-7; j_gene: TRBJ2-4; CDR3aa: CASRVLAQNPRAAKNIQYF
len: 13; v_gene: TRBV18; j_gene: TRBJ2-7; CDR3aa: CASSPGTAYEQYF
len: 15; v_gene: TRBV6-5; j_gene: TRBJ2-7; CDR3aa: CASRLLPGLNYEQYF
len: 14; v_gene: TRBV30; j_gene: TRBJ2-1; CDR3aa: CAWMLSYSYNEQFF
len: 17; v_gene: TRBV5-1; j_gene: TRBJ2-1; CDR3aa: CASSPGGLASSYNEQFF
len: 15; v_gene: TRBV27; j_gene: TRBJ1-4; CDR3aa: CASRSLSGVNEKLFF
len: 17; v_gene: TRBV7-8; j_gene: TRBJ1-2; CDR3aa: CASSIITRGRGNYGYTF